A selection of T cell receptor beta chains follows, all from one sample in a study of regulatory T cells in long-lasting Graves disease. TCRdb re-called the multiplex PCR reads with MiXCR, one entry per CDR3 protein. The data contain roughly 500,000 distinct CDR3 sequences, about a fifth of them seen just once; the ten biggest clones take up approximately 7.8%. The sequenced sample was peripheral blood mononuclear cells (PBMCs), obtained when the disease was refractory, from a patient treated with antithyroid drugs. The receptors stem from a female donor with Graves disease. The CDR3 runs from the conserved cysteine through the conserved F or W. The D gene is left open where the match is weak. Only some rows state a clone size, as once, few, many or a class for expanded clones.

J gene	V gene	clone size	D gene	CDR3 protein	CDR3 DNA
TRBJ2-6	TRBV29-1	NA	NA	CSVEDRDQYSGANVLTF	TGCAGCGTTGAAGATCGGGACCAGTACTCTGGGGCCAACGTCCTGACTTTC
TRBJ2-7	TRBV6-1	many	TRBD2	CASSAGRAYEQYF	TGTGCCAGCAGTGCCGGGAGGGCCTACGAGCAGTACTTC
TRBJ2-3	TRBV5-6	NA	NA	CASSATHQAGTDTQYF	TGTGCCAGCAGCGCGACCCACCAGGCGGGCACAGATACGCAGTATTTT
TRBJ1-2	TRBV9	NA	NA	CASKRQGIGYTF	TGTGCCAGCAAGCGGCAGGGAATTGGCTACACCTTC
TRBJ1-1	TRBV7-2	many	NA	CASSYVRVNTEAFF	TGTGCCAGCAGCTACGTCCGGGTGAACACTGAAGCTTTCTTT
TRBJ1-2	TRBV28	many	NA	CASSPGTGVGRGTF	NA
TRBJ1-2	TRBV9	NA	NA	CASSDPAGNYANYGYTF	TGTGCCAGCAGCGACCCCGCAGGGAATTATGCAAACTATGGCTACACCTTC
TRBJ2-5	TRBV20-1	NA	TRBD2	CSARDYGTSGIETQYF	TGCAGTGCTAGAGATTATGGGACTAGCGGGATTGAGACCCAGTACTTC
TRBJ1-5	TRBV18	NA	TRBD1	CASSYDRDSYSNQPQHF	TGTGCCAGCTCGTACGACAGGGATTCATATAGCAATCAGCCCCAGCATTTT
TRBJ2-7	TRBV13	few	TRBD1	CASSPGGQGAYEQYF	TGTGCCAGCAGCCCGGGGGGACAGGGGGCCTACGAGCAGTACTTC
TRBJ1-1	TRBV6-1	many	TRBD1	CASTGLGQGRTEAFF	TGTGCCAGCACCGGACTCGGACAGGGACGCACTGAAGCTTTCTTT
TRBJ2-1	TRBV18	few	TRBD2	CASSPILAGVGEQFF	TGTGCCAGCTCACCAATACTAGCGGGAGTAGGGGAGCAGTTCTTC
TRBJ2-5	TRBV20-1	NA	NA	CSEGETQYF	TGCAGTGAGGGAGAGACCCAGTACTTC
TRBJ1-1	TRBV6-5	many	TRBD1	CASSYSGQGPEAFF	TGTGCCAGCAGTTACTCGGGACAGGGCCCTGAAGCTTTCTTT
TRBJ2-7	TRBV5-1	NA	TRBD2	CASSLVSTSRLEQYF	TGCGCCAGCAGCTTGGTGTCGACTAGCCGACTCGAGCAGTACTTC
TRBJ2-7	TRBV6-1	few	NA	CASYGGNIDYEQYF	TGTGCCAGCTATGGGGGGAACATAGACTACGAGCAGTACTTC
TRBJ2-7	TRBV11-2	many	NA	CASSSEGPHYEQYF	TGTGCCAGCAGCTCCGAGGGACCTCACTACGAGCAGTACTTC
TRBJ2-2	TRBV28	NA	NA	CASERGANTGELFF	TGTGCCAGCGAACGCGGCGCGAACACCGGGGAGCTGTTTTTT
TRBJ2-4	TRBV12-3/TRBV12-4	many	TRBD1	CASSSGGQGIAKNIQYF	TGTGCCAGCAGTTCCGGGGGACAGGGGATTGCCAAAAACATTCAGTACTTC
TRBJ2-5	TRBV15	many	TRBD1	CATLPTGVEETQYF	TGTGCCACCCTCCCGACAGGGGTCGAAGAGACCCAGTACTTC
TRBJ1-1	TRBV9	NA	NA	CASSRGGNTVAFF	TGTGCCAGCAGCCGGGGGGGGAACACTGTAGCTTTCTTT
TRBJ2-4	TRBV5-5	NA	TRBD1	CASSRQGAKNIQYF	TGTGCCAGCAGCAGACAGGGAGCCAAAAACATTCAGTACTTC
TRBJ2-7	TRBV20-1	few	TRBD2	CSARDSHGLAGVKRDEQYF	TGCAGTGCTAGAGATTCCCATGGACTAGCGGGAGTTAAAAGGGACGAGCAGTACTTC
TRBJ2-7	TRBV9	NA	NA	CASSSWGGSSYEQYF	TGTGCCAGCAGCAGCTGGGGGGGCAGCTCCTACGAGCAGTACTTC
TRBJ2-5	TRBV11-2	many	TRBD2	CASSLASQGRGLAGIQETQYF	TGTGCCAGCAGCTTGGCTTCACAGGGGAGAGGACTAGCGGGAATACAAGAGACCCAGTACTTC
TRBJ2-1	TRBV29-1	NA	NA	CSVRGRQGNEQFF	TGCAGCGTCCGGGGGAGGCAGGGAAATGAGCAGTTCTTC
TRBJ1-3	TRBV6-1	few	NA	CASSTSGVAGNTIYF	TGTGCCAGCAGCACCTCAGGGGTGGCGGGAAACACCATATATTTT
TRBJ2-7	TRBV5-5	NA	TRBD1	CASSLGGTAYEQYF	TGTGCCAGCAGCTTGGGGGGGACAGCCTACGAGCAGTACTTC
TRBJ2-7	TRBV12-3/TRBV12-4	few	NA	CASSSDSAQQYF	TGTGCCAGCAGTTCCGACAGTGCACAGCAGTACTTC
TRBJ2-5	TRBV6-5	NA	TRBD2	CASSYSPSGRTETQYF	TGTGCCAGCAGTTACTCTCCTAGCGGGAGGACTGAGACCCAGTACTTC
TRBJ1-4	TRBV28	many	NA	CASSFSQGGKLFF	TGTGCCAGCAGTTTCTCACAGGGTGGAAAACTGTTTTTT
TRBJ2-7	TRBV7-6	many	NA	CASSFDRLVYEQYF	TGTGCCAGCAGCTTCGACAGGCTAGTTTACGAGCAGTACTTC
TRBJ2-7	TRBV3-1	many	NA	CASSPRGLFYEQYF	TGTGCCAGCAGCCCTCGGGGACTGTTTTACGAGCAGTACTTC
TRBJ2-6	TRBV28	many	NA	CASSFPTADPTGANVLTF	TGTGCCAGCAGTTTCCCGACGGCTGATCCTACTGGGGCCAACGTCCTGACTTTC
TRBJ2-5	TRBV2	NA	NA	CASSGGGAAGETQYF	TGTGCCAGCAGTGGAGGAGGGGCCGCAGGGGAGACCCAGTACTTC
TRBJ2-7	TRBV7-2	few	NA	CASSPEGIGTASYEQYF	TGTGCCAGCAGCCCAGAGGGGATTGGGACGGCCTCCTACGAGCAGTACTTC
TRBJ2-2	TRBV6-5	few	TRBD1	CASSLETGYTGELFF	TGTGCCAGCAGTTTAGAGACAGGGTACACCGGGGAGCTGTTTTTT
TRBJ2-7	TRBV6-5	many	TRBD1	CASSYADRDVF	TGTGCCAGCAGTTACGCGGACAGGGATGTCTTC
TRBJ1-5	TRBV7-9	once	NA	CVSSSGDKDSNQPQHF	TGTGTCAGCAGCTCGGGTGACAAAGATAGCAATCAGCCCCAGCATTTT
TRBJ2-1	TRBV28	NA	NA	CASSNELSGNEQFF	TGTGCCAGCAGTAATGAGTTATCGGGGAATGAGCAGTTCTTC
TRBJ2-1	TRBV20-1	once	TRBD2	CSARYWLRTSGRPYNEQFF	TGCAGTGCTAGATACTGGTTGAGGACTAGCGGGAGGCCATACAATGAGCAGTTCTTC
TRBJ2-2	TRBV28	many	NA	CASGWTGELFF	TGTGCCAGTGGATGGACCGGGGAGCTGTTTTTT
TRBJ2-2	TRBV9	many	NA	CASNTPNTGELFF	TGTGCCAGCAACACACCGAACACCGGGGAGCTGTTTTTT
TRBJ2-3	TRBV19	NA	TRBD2	CASSIGSGTLVNF	TGTGCCAGTAGTATCGGTAGCGGGACACTGGTAAATTTT
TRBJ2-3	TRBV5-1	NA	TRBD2	CASSWGIGAGGGDTQYF	TGCGCCAGCAGCTGGGGGATCGGGGCGGGAGGAGGCGATACGCAGTATTTT
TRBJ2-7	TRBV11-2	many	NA	CASSTQGSEQYF	TGTGCCAGCAGCACACAGGGATCCGAGCAGTACTTC
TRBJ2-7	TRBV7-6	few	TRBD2	CASSAGGEGLYEQYF	TGTGCCAGCAGTGCTGGGGGGGAGGGCCTCTACGAGCAGTACTTC
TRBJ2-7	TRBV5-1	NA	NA	CASSTWSGDGSYEQYF	TGCGCCAGCAGCACTTGGTCTGGGGACGGATCCTACGAGCAGTACTTC
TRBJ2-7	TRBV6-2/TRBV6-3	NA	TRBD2	CASSPQPGLAGGEQYF	TGTGCCAGCAGCCCCCAGCCGGGTTTAGCGGGAGGCGAGCAGTACTTC
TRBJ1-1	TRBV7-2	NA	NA	CASSLLSTVEAFF	TGTGCCAGCAGCTTATTGAGTACTGTGGAAGCTTTCTTT
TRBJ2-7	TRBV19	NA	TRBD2	CASSAGLAGVSSYEQYF	TGTGCCAGTAGCGCGGGACTAGCGGGAGTTAGCTCCTACGAGCAGTACTTC
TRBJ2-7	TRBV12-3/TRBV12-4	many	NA	CADSSWEYQASGGLNGEQYF	TGTGCCGACAGCAGCTGGGAATATCAGGCATCGGGGGGCCTAAATGGCGAGCAGTACTTC
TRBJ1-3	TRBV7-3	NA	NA	CASSLYPGTGNTIYF	TGTGCCAGCAGCTTATACCCAGGGACTGGAAACACCATATATTTT
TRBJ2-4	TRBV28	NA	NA	CASSSVWSVAKNIQYF	TGTGCCAGCAGTTCGGTCTGGAGTGTTGCCAAAAACATTCAGTACTTC
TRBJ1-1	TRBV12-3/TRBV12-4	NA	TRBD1	CASSFLRSRGLFYTEAFF	TGTGCCAGCAGTTTTTTGAGGTCCAGGGGGTTATTTTACACTGAAGCTTTCTTT
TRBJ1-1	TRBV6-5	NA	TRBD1	CASSYSFNRGADTEAFF	TGTGCCAGCAGTTACTCTTTTAACAGGGGCGCCGACACTGAAGCTTTCTTT
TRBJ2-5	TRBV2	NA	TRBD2	CASIPTPGGGREETQYF	TGTGCCAGCATTCCAACCCCGGGGGGGGGGCGCGAGGAGACCCAGTACTTC
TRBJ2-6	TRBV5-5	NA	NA	CASSLEFGRGPSLRVLTF	TGTGCCAGCAGCTTGGAATTCGGTCGGGGGCCTTCCTTACGCGTCCTGACTTTC